This T cell receptor (beta chain) originates from a study of blood T cell repertoires in COVID-19. The wider study: Italy, Spain and the United States were the sources of the convalescent and acute COVID-19 samples. T cells, B-cell-depleted T cells, or PBMCs supplied cDNA or gDNA.

Per the original data handling: Reference gene primer amplification gave estimated nucleated cell counts. Assay used: immunoSEQ multiplex PCR; TCRdb lists only in-frame clones, some missing. D and trimming were read from the DNA, whereas the V and J calls and clone size are those reported in that table. Found here are about 210,000 clones, 83% of them singletons; the top ten hold under 3%. This clone occurred a few times. This clonotype was sampled from a man aged 50-59 years with active or convalescent COVID-19. Sequencing was done on a sample of peripheral blood.

CDR3 nucleotide sequence: TGTGCCAGCAGCGCGGGACTAGCGTGGGATACGCAGTATTTT. Amino acid sequence: CASSAGLAWDTQYF. The rearrangement joins TRBV7-8 to TRBJ2-3; TRBD2 agrees at 10 bases. CDR1 is SGHVS, CDR2 FQNEAQ, per germline. The J segment lost 6 bases and the V segment lost 5 bases, leaving 5 bases of the junction unmatched. The CDR3 runs to 14 residues.